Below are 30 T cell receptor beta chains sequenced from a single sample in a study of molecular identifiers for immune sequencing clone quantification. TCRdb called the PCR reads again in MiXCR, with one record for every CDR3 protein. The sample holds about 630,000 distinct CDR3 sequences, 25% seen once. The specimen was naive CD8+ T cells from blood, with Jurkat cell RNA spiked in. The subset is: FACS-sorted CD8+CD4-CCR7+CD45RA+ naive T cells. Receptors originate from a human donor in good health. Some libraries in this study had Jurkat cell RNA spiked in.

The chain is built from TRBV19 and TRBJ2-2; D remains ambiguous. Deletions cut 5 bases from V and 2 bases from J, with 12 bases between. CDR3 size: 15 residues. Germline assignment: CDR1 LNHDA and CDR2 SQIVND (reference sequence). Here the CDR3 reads CASSWYSSNTGELFF. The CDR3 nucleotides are TGTGCCAGTAGTTGGTACTCCAGTAACACCGGGGAGCTGTTTTTT.

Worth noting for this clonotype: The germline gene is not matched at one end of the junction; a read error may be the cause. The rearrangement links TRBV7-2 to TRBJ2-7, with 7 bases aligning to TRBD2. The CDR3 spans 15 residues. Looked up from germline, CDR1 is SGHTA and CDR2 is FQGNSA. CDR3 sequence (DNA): TGTGTCAGCAGCTTTTATGGGGGGGAAGACTACGAGCAGTACTTC. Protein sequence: CVSSFYGGEDYEQYF.

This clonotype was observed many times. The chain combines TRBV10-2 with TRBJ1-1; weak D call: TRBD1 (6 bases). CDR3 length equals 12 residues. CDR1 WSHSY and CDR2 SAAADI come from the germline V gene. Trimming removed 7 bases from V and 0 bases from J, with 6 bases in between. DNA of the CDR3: TGCGCCAGCACAGGGGTGAACACTGAAGCTTTCTTT. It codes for CASTGVNTEAFF.

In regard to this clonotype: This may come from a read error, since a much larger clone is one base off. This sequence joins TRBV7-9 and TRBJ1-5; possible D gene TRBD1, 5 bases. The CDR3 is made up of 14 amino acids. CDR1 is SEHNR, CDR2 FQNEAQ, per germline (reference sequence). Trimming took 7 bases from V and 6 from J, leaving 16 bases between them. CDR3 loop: CASNLTEGIQPQHF. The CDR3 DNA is TGTGCCAGCAACCTGACAGAGGGGATTCAGCCCCAGCATTTT.

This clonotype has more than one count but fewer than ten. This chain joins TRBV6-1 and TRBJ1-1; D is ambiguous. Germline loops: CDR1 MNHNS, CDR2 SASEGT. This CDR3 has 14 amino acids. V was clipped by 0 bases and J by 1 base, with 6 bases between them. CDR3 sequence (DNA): TGTGCCAGCAGTGAAGCAGATTCGAACACTGAAGCTTTCTTT. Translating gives CASSEADSNTEAFF.

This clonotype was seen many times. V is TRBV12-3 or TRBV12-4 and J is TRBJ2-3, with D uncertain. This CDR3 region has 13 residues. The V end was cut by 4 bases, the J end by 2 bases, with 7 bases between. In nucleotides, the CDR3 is TGTGCCAGCAGTTCGACCAACACAGATACGCAGTATTTT. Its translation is CASSSTNTDTQYF.

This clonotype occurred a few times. CDR3 DNA: TGTGCCAGCAGTTTGAACAGGGGCTATGGGGCCAACGTCCTGACTTTC. Encoded protein: CASSLNRGYGANVLTF. The chain joins TRBV5-5 to TRBJ2-6; TRBD1 aligns across 7 bases. CDR3 length: 16 amino acids. V gave up 5 bases and J gave up 3 bases; unmatched junction bases: 8. Germline V lookup: CDR1 SGHKS, CDR2 YYEKEE (reference sequence).

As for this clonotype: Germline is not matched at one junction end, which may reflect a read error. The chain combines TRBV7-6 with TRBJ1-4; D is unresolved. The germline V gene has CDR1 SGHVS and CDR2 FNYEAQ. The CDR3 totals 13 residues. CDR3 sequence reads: CASSQDLNEKLLF. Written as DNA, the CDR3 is TGTGCCAGCAGTCAAGACCTAAATGAAAAACTGCTTTTT.

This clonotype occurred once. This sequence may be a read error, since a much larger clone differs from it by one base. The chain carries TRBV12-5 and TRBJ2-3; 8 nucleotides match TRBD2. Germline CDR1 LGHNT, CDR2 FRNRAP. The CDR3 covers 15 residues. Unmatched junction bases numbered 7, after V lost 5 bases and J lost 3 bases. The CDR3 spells CASGPGTSRTDTQYF. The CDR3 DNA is TGTGCTAGTGGTCCCGGGACTAGTAGAACAGATACGCAGTATTTT.

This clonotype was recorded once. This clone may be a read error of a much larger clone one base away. This CDR3 is CSVEISLSTLKAFF. The CDR3 region has the DNA TGCAGCGTTGAAATATCCTTATCAACACTGAAAGCTTTCTTT. The rearrangement joins TRBV29-1 to TRBJ1-1, with D unclear. Germline CDR1 and CDR2: SQVTM and ANQGSEA. Trimming left V 2 bases short and J 9 bases short, with 19 bases between. The CDR3 sequence is 14 residues long.

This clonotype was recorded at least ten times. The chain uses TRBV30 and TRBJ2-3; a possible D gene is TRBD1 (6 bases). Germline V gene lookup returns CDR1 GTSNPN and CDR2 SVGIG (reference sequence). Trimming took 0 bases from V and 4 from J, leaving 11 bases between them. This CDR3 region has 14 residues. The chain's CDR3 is CAWSVLGAADTQYF. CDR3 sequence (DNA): TGTGCCTGGAGTGTATTGGGGGCTGCAGATACGCAGTATTTT.

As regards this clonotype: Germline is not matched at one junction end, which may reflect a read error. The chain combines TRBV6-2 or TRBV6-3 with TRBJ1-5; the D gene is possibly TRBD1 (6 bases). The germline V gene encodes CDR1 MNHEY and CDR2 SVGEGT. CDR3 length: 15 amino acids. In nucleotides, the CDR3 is TGTTCCAGCCGGTCGAGGGGGGACGGAGATCAGCCCCAGCATTTT. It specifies CSSRSRGDGDQPQHF.

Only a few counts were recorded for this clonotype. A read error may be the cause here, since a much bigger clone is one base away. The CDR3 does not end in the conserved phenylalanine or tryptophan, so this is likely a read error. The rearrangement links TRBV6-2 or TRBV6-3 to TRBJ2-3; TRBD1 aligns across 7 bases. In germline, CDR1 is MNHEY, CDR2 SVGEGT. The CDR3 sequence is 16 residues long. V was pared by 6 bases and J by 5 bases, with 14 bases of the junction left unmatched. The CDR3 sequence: CASSPSEGGFGDTQYS. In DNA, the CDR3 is TGTGCCAGCAGCCCTTCGGAAGGGGGCTTTGGAGATACGCAGTATTCT.

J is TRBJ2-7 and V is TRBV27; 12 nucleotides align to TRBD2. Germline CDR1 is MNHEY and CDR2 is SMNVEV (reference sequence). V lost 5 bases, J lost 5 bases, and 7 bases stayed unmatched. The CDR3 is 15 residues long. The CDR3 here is CASSPLAGGGHEQYF. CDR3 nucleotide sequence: TGTGCCAGCAGTCCTCTAGCGGGGGGGGGCCACGAGCAGTACTTC.

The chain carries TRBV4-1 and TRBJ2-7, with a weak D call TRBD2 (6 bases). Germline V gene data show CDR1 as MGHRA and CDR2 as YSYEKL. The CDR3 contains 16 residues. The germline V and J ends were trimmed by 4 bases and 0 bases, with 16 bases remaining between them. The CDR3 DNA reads TGCGCCAGCAGCCGACCCCCCCGGGGGAGCTCCTACGAGCAGTACTTC. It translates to CASSRPPRGSSYEQYF.

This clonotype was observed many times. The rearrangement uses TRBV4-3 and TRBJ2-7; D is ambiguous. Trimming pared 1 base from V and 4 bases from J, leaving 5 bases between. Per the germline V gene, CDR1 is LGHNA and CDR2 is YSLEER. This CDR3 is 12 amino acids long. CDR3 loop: CASSQGMYEQYF. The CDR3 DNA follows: TGCGCCAGCAGCCAAGGGATGTACGAGCAGTACTTC.

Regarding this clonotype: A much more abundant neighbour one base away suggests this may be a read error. The CDR3 bases are TGTGCCAGCAGCTCGGGGGAGGGGATGAACACTGAAGCTCTCTTT. Translation gives CASSSGEGMNTEALF. V is TRBV7-6 and J is TRBJ1-1; TRBD1 is a possible D gene (5 bases). Germline-derived CDR1 and CDR2 are SGHVS and FNYEAQ. This CDR3 is 15 amino acids long.

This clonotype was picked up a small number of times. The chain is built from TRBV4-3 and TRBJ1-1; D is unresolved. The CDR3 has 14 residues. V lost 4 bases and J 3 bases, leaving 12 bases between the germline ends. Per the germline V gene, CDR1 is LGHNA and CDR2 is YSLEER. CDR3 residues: CASSPERWDTEAFF. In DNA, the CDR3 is TGCGCCAGCAGCCCCGAAAGATGGGACACTGAAGCTTTCTTT.

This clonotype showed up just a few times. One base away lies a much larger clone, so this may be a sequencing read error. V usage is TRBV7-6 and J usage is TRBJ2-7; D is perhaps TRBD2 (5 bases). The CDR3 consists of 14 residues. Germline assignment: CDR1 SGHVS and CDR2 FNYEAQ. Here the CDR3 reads CASSESATSSIVSF. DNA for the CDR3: TGTGCCAGCAGCGAATCCGCTACGTCTAGCATCGTCAGCTTC.

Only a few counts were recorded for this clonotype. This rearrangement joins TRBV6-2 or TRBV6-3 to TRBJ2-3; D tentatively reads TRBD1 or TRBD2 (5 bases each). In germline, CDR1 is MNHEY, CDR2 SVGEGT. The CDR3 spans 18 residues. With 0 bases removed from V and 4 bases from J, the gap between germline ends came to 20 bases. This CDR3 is CASSYSTGWDLPPDTQYF. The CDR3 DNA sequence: TGTGCCAGCAGTTACTCTACTGGATGGGACCTACCCCCAGATACGCAGTATTTT.

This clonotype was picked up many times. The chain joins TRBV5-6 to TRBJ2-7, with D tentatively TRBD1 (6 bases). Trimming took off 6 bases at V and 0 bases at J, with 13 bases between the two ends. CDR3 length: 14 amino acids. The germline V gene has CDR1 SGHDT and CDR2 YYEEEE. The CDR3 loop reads CASMQGSSSYEQYF. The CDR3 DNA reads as TGTGCCAGCATGCAGGGGAGCAGCTCCTACGAGCAGTACTTC. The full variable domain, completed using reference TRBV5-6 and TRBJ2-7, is DAGVTQSPTHLIKTRGQQVTLRCSPKSGHDTVSWYQQALGQGPQFIFQYYEEEERQRGNFPDRFSGHQFPNYSSELNVNALLLGDSALYLCASMQGSSSYEQYFGPGTRLTVT.

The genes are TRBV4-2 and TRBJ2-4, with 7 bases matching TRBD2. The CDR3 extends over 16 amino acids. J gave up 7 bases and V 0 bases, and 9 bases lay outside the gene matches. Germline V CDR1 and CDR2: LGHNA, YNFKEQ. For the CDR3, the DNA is TGTGCCAGCAGCCAAGATAGGTGGCTAGCGGACAACATTCAGTACTTC. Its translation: CASSQDRWLADNIQYF.

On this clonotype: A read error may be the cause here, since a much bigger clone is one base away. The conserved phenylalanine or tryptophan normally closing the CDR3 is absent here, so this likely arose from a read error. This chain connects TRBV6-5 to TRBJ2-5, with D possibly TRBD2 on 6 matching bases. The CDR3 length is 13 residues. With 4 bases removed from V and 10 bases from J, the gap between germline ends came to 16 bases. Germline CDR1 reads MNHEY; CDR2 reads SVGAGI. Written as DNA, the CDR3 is TGTGCCAGCAGTTCCCCGGGCTGGAGGGACCAGTACCTC. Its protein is CASSSPGWRDQYL.

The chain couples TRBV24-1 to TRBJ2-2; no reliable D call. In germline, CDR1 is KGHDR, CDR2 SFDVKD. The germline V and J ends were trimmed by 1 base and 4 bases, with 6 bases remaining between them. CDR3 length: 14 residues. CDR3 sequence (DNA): TGTGCCACCAGTGATTTTCCGGGCACCGGGGAGCTGTTTTTT. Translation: CATSDFPGTGELFF.

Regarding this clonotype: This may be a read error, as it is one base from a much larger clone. The chain's CDR3 is CASSLTSDNYEQHF. CDR3 bases: TGCGCCAGCAGCTTGACTAGCGATAACTACGAGCAGCACTTC. The V call is TRBV5-1, the J call TRBJ2-7, with 7 bases aligning to TRBD2. The CDR3 consists of 14 residues. Germline values: CDR1 SGHRS, CDR2 YFSETQ.

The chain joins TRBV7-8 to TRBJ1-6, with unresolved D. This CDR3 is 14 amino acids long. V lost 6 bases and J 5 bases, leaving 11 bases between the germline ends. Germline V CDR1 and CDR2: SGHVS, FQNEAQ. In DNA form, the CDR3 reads TGTGCCAGCAGGTTCACCATCGATAATTCACCCCTCCACTTT. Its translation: CASRFTIDNSPLHF.

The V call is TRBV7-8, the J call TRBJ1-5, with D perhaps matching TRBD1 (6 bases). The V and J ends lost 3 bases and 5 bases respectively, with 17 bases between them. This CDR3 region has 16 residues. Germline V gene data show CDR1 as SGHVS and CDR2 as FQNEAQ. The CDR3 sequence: CASSLDEQGPDQPQHF. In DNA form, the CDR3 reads TGTGCCAGCAGCTTGGACGAACAGGGTCCCGATCAGCCCCAGCATTTT.

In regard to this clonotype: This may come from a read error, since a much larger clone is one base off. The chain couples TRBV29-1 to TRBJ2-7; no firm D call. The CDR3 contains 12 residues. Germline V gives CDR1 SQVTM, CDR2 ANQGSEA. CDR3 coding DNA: TGCAGCGTTGTGGACGACTCCTACGAGCAGTCCTTC. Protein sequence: CSVVDDSYEQSF.

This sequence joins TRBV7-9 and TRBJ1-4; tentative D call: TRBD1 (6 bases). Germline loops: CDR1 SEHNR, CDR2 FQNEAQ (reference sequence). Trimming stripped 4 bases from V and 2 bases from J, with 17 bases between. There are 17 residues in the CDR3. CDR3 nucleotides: TGTGCCAGCAGCTCCCTATCGGGGGGCCGGACTAATGAAAAACTGTTTTTT. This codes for CASSSLSGGRTNEKLFF.

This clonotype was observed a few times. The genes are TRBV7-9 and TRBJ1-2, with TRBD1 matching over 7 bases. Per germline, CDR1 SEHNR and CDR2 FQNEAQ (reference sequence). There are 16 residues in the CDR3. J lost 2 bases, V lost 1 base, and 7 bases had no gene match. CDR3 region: CASSLDEDRRNYGYTF. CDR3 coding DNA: TGTGCCAGCAGCTTAGACGAGGACAGGAGGAACTATGGCTACACCTTC.